Following are 5 T cell receptor beta chains from one sample sequenced in a study of brain T cells in children with intractable seizures. Indicated time point: blood from clinic visit 5 months post-surgery; TSC patient then seizure free. Generated by immunoSEQ multiplex PCR, the TCRdb table keeps only in-frame clones and is missing some. Of about 350,000 clones listed, over 90% are singletons. Sample: peripheral blood, taken less than 6 months after surgery. All receptors come from a boy in the first two years of life with tuberous sclerosis and intractable seizures.

The chain joins TRBV2 to TRBJ2-7, with 8 bases identical to TRBD2. The CDR3 contains 15 residues. Germline assignment: CDR1 SNHLY and CDR2 FYNNEI. The V gene end was trimmed by 7 bases and the J gene end by 2 bases; junction bases not matched to a gene: 10. Written as DNA, the CDR3 is TGTGCCAGCACTGCGGACGCGGGGGGCGCCTACGAGCAGTACTTC. This translates into CASTADAGGAYEQYF.

The chain uses TRBV19 and TRBJ2-5; 9 bases are shared with TRBD1. Trimming removed 5 bases from V and 5 bases from J; junction bases left unmatched: 12. CDR1 and CDR2 from the germline V gene are LNHDA and SQIVND (reference sequence). This CDR3 comprises 16 residues. CDR3 DNA sequence: TGTGCCAGTAGTTCAAGGGGACAGGGCGGACGGGAGACCCAGTACTTC. Amino acids: CASSSRGQGGRETQYF.

J is TRBJ1-1 and V is TRBV12-3 or TRBV12-4; the D is unclear. This CDR3 is 13 amino acids long. V was pared by 3 bases and J by 0 bases, with 5 bases between. DNA for the CDR3: TGTGCCAGCAGTTTGCTATTGAACACTGAAGCTTTCTTT. Amino acids: CASSLLLNTEAFF.

On this clone: One junction end does not reproduce the germline sequence, and a read error may be involved. The CDR3 loop reads CASSLFPGTYEQYF. CDR3 nucleotide sequence: TGTGCTAGCAGCTTATTTCCGGGGACCTACGAGCAGTACTTC. The rearrangement uses TRBV7-7 and TRBJ2-7; possibly TRBD2 for D (5 bases). The CDR3 loop spans 14 amino acids. CDR1 SSHAT and CDR2 FNYEAQ come from the germline V gene (reference sequence).

The chain carries TRBV5-1 and TRBJ2-1; 7 bases map to TRBD2. V dropped 0 bases and J dropped 8; count of bases not matched to a gene: 8. The CDR3 is 15 amino acids. Germline V gene lookup returns CDR1 SGHRS and CDR2 YFSETQ. The CDR3 DNA sequence: TGCGCCAGCAGCTTGGCGGGCGGGAGAATCGATGAGCAGTTCTTC. This gives the protein CASSLAGGRIDEQFF.